Below are 5 T cell receptor beta chains sequenced from a single sample in a study of blood T cell repertoires in COVID-19. Libraries were prepared by immunoSEQ multiplex PCR; TCRdb keeps only in-frame clonotypes and omits some of them. In the table there are roughly 170,000 clones, about nine tenths of which are singletons. Sequencing was carried out using peripheral blood. These receptors originate from a man between 70 and 80 years old with active or convalescent COVID-19.

The chain combines TRBV5-1 with TRBJ2-3, with 7 bases lining up with TRBD1. After removal of 2 bases from V and 1 base from J, the junction contained 4 bases not matched to a gene. Germline CDR1 is SGHRS and CDR2 is YFSETQ. CDR3 length: 15 amino acids. The DNA of the CDR3 is TGCGCCAGCAGCTTAACAGGGGAACGCACAGATACGCAGTATTTT. Encoded protein: CASSLTGERTDTQYF.

The gene calls are TRBV28 and TRBJ2-2; the match to TRBD1 covers 7 bases. The length of the CDR3 is 17 residues. Per the germline V gene, CDR1 is MDHEN and CDR2 is SYDVKM. The V and J ends lost 7 bases and 5 bases, in that order; junction bases with no gene match: 16. CDR3 nucleotides: TGTGCCAGCATTCTCAACAGGGGAGTGGCGCGGACCGGGGAGCTGTTTTTT. Its translation is CASILNRGVARTGELFF.

This chain joins TRBV7-9 and TRBJ2-1, with 7 bases that match TRBD2. Germline CDR1 and CDR2: SEHNR and FQNEAQ (reference sequence). The V gene end was trimmed by 8 bases and the J gene end by 5 bases; junction bases not matched to a gene: 3. The CDR3 covers 12 residues. The DNA of the CDR3 is TGTGCCAGCGAGCGGGACCACAATGAGCAGTTCTTC. The encoded protein is CASERDHNEQFF.

This clone was picked up one time. The CDR3 nucleotides read TGCGCCAGCAGCCTTGATCCTGAGAGAACTGAAGCTTTCTTT. It yields the protein CASSLDPERTEAFF. The rearrangement uses TRBV5-1 and TRBJ1-1; D uncertain. Trimming removed 4 bases from V and 5 bases from J, with 15 bases in between. The germline CDR1 and CDR2 sequences are SGHRS and YFSETQ. The CDR3 is made up of 14 amino acids.

This sequence joins TRBV7-8 and TRBJ1-2; 8 nucleotides agree with TRBD1. The CDR3 sequence is 17 residues long. The V and J ends lost 0 bases and 4 bases, in that order; junction bases with no gene match: 10. Germline V CDR1 and CDR2: SGHVS, FQNEAQ. CDR3 loop: CASSLAAGTGRTYGYTF. The CDR3, as DNA: TGTGCCAGCAGCTTAGCGGCGGGGACAGGTAGAACCTATGGCTACACCTTC.